The T cell receptor (beta chain) described here comes from a study of blood T cells in healthy people across ages. The donors, all healthy, were Caucasians living in Russia, aged roughly 6 to 90. For the second PCR, which ran for roughly 6 to 11 cycles, a sample-barcoded 5' primer and a J-beta primer mix were used. Using its own MiXCR run on the 5' RACE reads, TCRdb lists one record per CDR3 protein. This repertoire shows 660,000 or so distinct CDR3 sequences, about 54% found once; its top ten account for 30% to 45%. There are 16 residues in the CDR3. The germline V gene encodes CDR1 SGHRS and CDR2 YFSETQ. J was trimmed by 5 bases and V by 3 bases; bases with no gene match: 8.

Material: blood. This chain links TRBV5-1 with TRBJ2-1; TRBD2 matches at 10 bases. The sequence came from a man aged 55 to 70 in good health. CDR3 loop: CASSSTSGEKDNEQFF. The DNA for the CDR3 is TGCGCCAGCAGCTCTACTAGCGGGGAAAAGGACAATGAGCAGTTCTTC. The entire variable domain, with the rest obtained from reference TRBV5-1 and TRBJ2-1, is as follows: KAGVTQTPRYLIKTRGQQVTLSCSPISGHRSVSWYQQTPGQGLQFLFEYFSETQRNKGNFPGRFSGRQFSNSRSEMNVSTLELGDSALYLCASSSTSGEKDNEQFFGPGTRLTVL.